This TCR beta chain was sequenced in a study of shared clonotypes between healthy human individuals. In the naive CD8 group, cells lacked CD45RO and were positively selected for CCR7, so terminally differentiated effector memory CD45RA+ cells were left out. An even split of each subset's genomic DNA across several immunoSEQ plates was performed. Each replicate PCR on the sorted subsets used 200 to 250 ng DNA (around 31,000 T cell genomes). In the source study's methods: Owing to the provision of junction-only sequences devoid of quality scores by immunoSEQ, filtering differed. TCRdb's copy holds only in-frame clones and misses some; the assay was immunoSEQ multiplex PCR. V and J calls and clone size follow that table, whereas D and trimming were derived from the DNA. The sample includes 2 million or so clones, approximately 95% of them seen just once. Germline assignment: CDR1 SNHLY and CDR2 FYNNEI. The V gene end was trimmed by 3 bases and the J gene end by 7 bases; junction bases not matched to a gene: 7. CDR3 length: 16 residues.

This chain connects TRBV2 to TRBJ2-3; the match to TRBD2 covers 13 bases. The clonotype comes from a man between 18 and 29 years old in good health. Sequencing was carried out using naive CD8+ T cells sorted from blood. The CDR3 DNA follows: TGTGCCAGCAGTGACCTGACTAGCGGGGGGAATTATACGCAGTATTTT. It specifies CASSDLTSGGNYTQYF.